These 9 T cell receptor beta chains share one sample of origin, sequenced in a study of molecular identifiers for immune sequencing clone quantification. TCRdb called the PCR reads again in MiXCR, with one record for every CDR3 protein. The repertoire holds 300,000 to 400,000 distinct CDR3 sequences, with 20% to 25% as singletons. The sample consisted of naive CD8+ T cells from blood, with Jurkat cell RNA spiked in. The subset here: FACS-sorted CD8+CD4-CCR7+CD45RA+ naive T cells. The receptors derive from a human donor in good health. Some libraries in this study had Jurkat cell RNA spiked in.

This clonotype has ten or more counts. This chain links TRBV20-1 with TRBJ2-3; D unresolved. Germline CDR1 reads DFQATT; CDR2 reads SNEGSKA (reference sequence). V lost 0 bases and J lost 0, with 10 bases in between. CDR3 length: 15 amino acids. The DNA for the CDR3 is TGCAGTGCTAGAGATCTTCGCGGAAGCACAGATACGCAGTATTTT. It translates to CSARDLRGSTDTQYF.

This clonotype was recorded many times. J is TRBJ2-7 and V is TRBV6-5, with a possible D match to TRBD2 (6 bases). Germline assignment: CDR1 MNHEY and CDR2 SVGAGI. The V gene lost 4 bases and the J gene lost 8 bases, with 15 bases spanning the gap. The CDR3 has 13 amino acids. Written as DNA, the CDR3 is TGTGCCAGCAGTTTCCCGGGAGCCCCCAAGCAGTACTTC. Its translation: CASSFPGAPKQYF.

In its sample, this clonotype was seen many times. The chain employs TRBV29-1 and TRBJ2-7, with unresolved D. This CDR3 has 12 residues. Germline assignment: CDR1 SQVTM and CDR2 ANQGSEA. V lost 4 bases to trimming and J lost 4 bases, with 11 bases between them. The DNA for the CDR3 is TGCAGCGTTGGCCCCGTCTCATACGAGCAGTACTTC. Amino acids: CSVGPVSYEQYF.

At least ten counts were recorded for this clonotype. The chain employs TRBV7-9 and TRBJ2-4; 8 positions match TRBD1. Germline V lookup: CDR1 SEHNR, CDR2 FQNEAQ (reference sequence). This CDR3 comprises 14 residues. Germline trimming cut 5 bases from V and 9 bases from J; bases unmatched to any gene: 9. The CDR3 here is CASSPTDRVVIQYF. The CDR3 DNA sequence: TGTGCCAGCAGCCCGACGGACAGGGTGGTCATTCAGTACTTC.

The chain carries TRBV7-9 and TRBJ2-7; 10 nucleotides agree with TRBD2. Germline V gene data show CDR1 as SEHNR and CDR2 as FQNEAQ (reference sequence). The CDR3 sequence is 15 residues long. V lost 5 bases, J lost 4 bases, and 8 bases stayed unmatched. CDR3 residues: CASSLLSGRDYEQYF. The DNA for the CDR3 is TGTGCCAGCAGCCTACTAAGCGGGAGGGATTACGAGCAGTACTTC.

This clonotype was detected ten times or more. This chain uses TRBV4-1 with TRBJ1-5; D is uncertain. CDR1 and CDR2 (germline): MGHRA, YSYEKL. Trimming stripped 1 base from V and 0 bases from J, with 13 bases between. The CDR3 has 17 amino acids. Here the CDR3 DNA reads TGCGCCAGCAGCCAAGGACGCGAACGGGGTAGCAATCAGCCCCAGCATTTT. Translation gives CASSQGRERGSNQPQHF.

This clonotype appeared many times. The chain carries TRBV12-3 or TRBV12-4 and TRBJ2-5, with D possibly TRBD1 on 6 matching bases. Trimming removed 7 bases from V and 5 bases from J, with 17 bases in between. CDR3 size: 14 residues. Here the CDR3 DNA reads TGTGCCAGCACCCTGGACAGACTTCTGGAGACCCAGTACTTC. It is translated as CASTLDRLLETQYF.

At least ten counts were recorded for this clonotype. The chain links TRBV7-9 to TRBJ2-5, with 13 bases that match TRBD2. The CDR3 consists of 17 residues. The germline CDR1 and CDR2 sequences are SEHNR and FQNEAQ (reference sequence). V trimming: 4 bases; J trimming: 1 base; junction bases outside the gene matches: 6. For the CDR3, the DNA is TGTGCCAGCAGCTCGACTACTAGCGGGGGGGTCCAAGAGACCCAGTACTTC. This encodes CASSSTTSGGVQETQYF.

A note on this clonotype: Just one base apart from a much larger clone, this may be a read error. This sequence joins TRBV29-1 and TRBJ2-5, with D maybe TRBD2 (6 bases). CDR3 length equals 15 residues. The V gene's germline CDR1 is SQVTM and CDR2 ANQGSEA. Trimming left V 3 bases short and J 4 bases short, with 18 bases between. The CDR3 protein is CSVEEAGKAVETQYF. The CDR3 DNA sequence: TGCAGCGTTGAGGAGGCGGGGAAGGCGGTAGAGACCCAGTACTTC.